One sample yielded the 20 T cell receptor beta chains listed below, sequenced in a study of blood T cell repertoires in COVID-19. Assay: immunoSEQ multiplex PCR; the TCRdb copy retains only in-frame clones and omits some. The sample has 150,000 to 200,000 clones, 82% seen once. Sequencing was performed on peripheral blood. All receptors come from a woman aged 40 to 55 with COVID-19, enrolled during active disease.

V gene TRBV19 combines with J gene TRBJ2-5; 8 bases match TRBD2. V shed 0 bases and J 1 base; nucleotides not matched to a gene: 7. This CDR3 spans 17 amino acids. The germline gives CDR1 LNHDA, CDR2 SQIVND (reference sequence). DNA of the CDR3: TGTGCCAGTAGTATAGACCCCGGGACTAGGGGCCAAGAGACCCAGTACTTC. Its translation: CASSIDPGTRGQETQYF.

This clone was detected ten times or more. The chain links TRBV29-1 to TRBJ2-7; TRBD2 matches 15 bases. The CDR3 has 17 residues. J gave up 4 bases and V 5 bases, and 12 bases lay outside the gene matches. The V gene's germline CDR1 is SQVTM and CDR2 ANQGSEA. The CDR3 DNA reads as TGCAGCGTTTATACATCCGGGACTAGCGGGAGGATTTACGAGCAGTACTTC. Translated, it gives CSVYTSGTSGRIYEQYF.

The chain recombines TRBV6-6 with TRBJ2-5, with TRBD1 matching over 12 bases. The ends lost 6 bases at V and 5 bases at J; junction bases unmatched: 10. The CDR3 sequence is 16 residues long. The germline V gene encodes CDR1 MNHNY and CDR2 SVGAGI (reference sequence). The chain's CDR3 is CASSRGQGASIETQYF. The CDR3 region has the DNA TGTGCCAGCAGCCGGGGACAGGGGGCGAGTATTGAGACCCAGTACTTC.

V is TRBV10-3 and J is TRBJ1-5; 11 nucleotides match TRBD1. The trim removed 6 bases at V and 6 bases at J, leaving 7 bases unmatched. CDR1 is ENHRY, CDR2 SYGVKD, per germline. CDR3 size: 15 residues. This CDR3 is CAISTGTGGSQPQHF. CDR3 bases: TGTGCCATCAGCACCGGGACAGGGGGGAGTCAGCCCCAGCATTTT.

The chain is built from TRBV9 and TRBJ2-1; D is undetermined. V gave up 3 bases and J gave up 0 bases, with 13 bases separating them. Germline CDR1 reads SGDLS; CDR2 reads YYNGEE. CDR3 size: 16 residues. CDR3 nucleotides: TGTGCCAGCAGCGCCGAAATCAAGAGCTCCTACAATGAGCAGTTCTTC. This codes for CASSAEIKSSYNEQFF. The whole variable domain, filled in from reference TRBV9 and TRBJ2-1, reads DSGVTQTPKHLITATGQRVTLRCSPRSGDLSVYWYQQSLDQGLQFLIQYYNGEERAKGNILERFSAQQFPDLHSELNLSSLELGDSALYFCASSAEIKSSYNEQFFGPGTRLTVL.

This chain uses TRBV6-5 with TRBJ1-2; D unclear. The germline V gene has CDR1 MNHEY and CDR2 SVGAGI. This CDR3 is built from 13 residues. The V gene lost 6 bases and the J gene lost 1 base, with 9 bases spanning the gap. CDR3 residues: CASREDLNYGYTF. CDR3 bases: TGTGCCAGCAGGGAGGATCTTAACTATGGCTACACCTTC.

The V gene is TRBV15, the J gene TRBJ2-3, with TRBD2 identical over 7 bases. The CDR3 is 15 amino acids. Losses at the gene ends were 0 bases for V and 2 bases for J; bases not matched to a gene: 2. Germline loops: CDR1 LNHNV, CDR2 YYDKDF (reference sequence). The CDR3: CATSRDAGATDTQYF. For the CDR3, the DNA is TGTGCCACCAGCAGAGATGCGGGAGCCACAGATACGCAGTATTTT.

The CDR3 DNA reads TGTGCCATCAGTTCTAGCACAGATACGCAGTATTTT. Protein: CAISSSTDTQYF. The chain links TRBV10-3 to TRBJ2-3, with D uncertain. Trimming took off 5 bases at V and 0 bases at J, with 3 bases between the two ends. CDR1 ENHRY and CDR2 SYGVKD come from the germline V gene. CDR3 size: 12 residues.

The genes are TRBV7-8 and TRBJ2-7; 7 bases are shared with TRBD1. With 1 base clipped from V and 2 bases from J, the junction kept 11 bases outside the gene matches. Germline CDR1 and CDR2: SGHVS and FQNEAQ. CDR3 length: 17 residues. The CDR3 DNA is TGTGCCAGCAGCTTAGAGACATCGACAGGGACACCCTACGAGCAGTACGTC. Translated: CASSLETSTGTPYEQYV.

The gene calls are TRBV19 and TRBJ2-7, with 9 nucleotides matching TRBD1. Germline V gene data show CDR1 as LNHDA and CDR2 as SQIVND (reference sequence). This CDR3 region has 13 residues. V lost 6 bases to trimming and J lost 7 bases; unmatched junction nucleotides: 7. In DNA form, the CDR3 reads TGTGCCAGTAGCCCGGGACAGGGCTTTGAGCAGTACTTC. Encoded protein: CASSPGQGFEQYF.

This rearrangement joins TRBV18 to TRBJ2-1; 9 nucleotides agree with TRBD2. The CDR3 consists of 15 residues. With 5 bases clipped from V and 10 bases from J, the junction kept 12 bases outside the gene matches. Germline-derived CDR1 and CDR2 are KGHSH and LQKENI. CDR3 in amino acids: CASSATDPGLAEQFF. The CDR3 DNA reads as TGTGCCAGCTCAGCGACGGACCCGGGACTAGCCGAGCAGTTCTTC.

The chain combines TRBV19 with TRBJ2-5, with D possibly matching TRBD1 (6 bases). Trimming pared 3 bases from V and 1 base from J, leaving 6 bases between. The CDR3 has 13 residues. The germline V gene has CDR1 LNHDA and CDR2 SQIVND (reference sequence). This CDR3 is CASSMTGQETQYF. The DNA for the CDR3 is TGTGCCAGTAGTATGACAGGCCAAGAGACCCAGTACTTC.

The J gene is TRBJ1-1, the V gene TRBV6-5, with unresolved D. Trimming cost V 7 bases and J 5 bases, with 20 bases left between them. Germline V gives CDR1 MNHEY, CDR2 SVGAGI. The CDR3 is made up of 15 amino acids. The CDR3 spells CASTPRGQPGTEAFF. CDR3 nucleotides: TGTGCCAGCACCCCCCGCGGGCAGCCGGGGACTGAAGCTTTCTTT.

This clone was recorded only once. The chain is built from TRBV7-8 and TRBJ2-3; 10 nucleotides align to TRBD1. This CDR3 contains 18 residues. Trimming at V came to 1 base and at J to 3 bases, leaving 10 bases not matched to a gene. Germline V gene lookup returns CDR1 SGHVS and CDR2 FQNEAQ. CDR3 sequence reads: CASSLGMGTGASTDTQYF. CDR3 nucleotide sequence: TGTGCCAGCAGCTTAGGGATGGGGACAGGGGCCTCGACAGATACGCAGTATTTT.

This chain connects TRBV7-3 to TRBJ2-3; 15 nucleotides agree with TRBD2. V was clipped by 2 bases and J by 2 bases; unmatched bases: 8. CDR1 SGHTA and CDR2 FQGTGA come from the germline V gene. The CDR3 sequence is 19 residues long. This CDR3 reads CASSLAGTSGGLFTDTQYF. In nucleotides, the CDR3 is TGTGCCAGCAGCTTAGCCGGGACTAGCGGGGGGCTATTCACAGATACGCAGTATTTT. The full variable domain, with the rest looked up from reference TRBV7-3 and TRBJ2-3, is GAGVSQTPSNKVTEKGKYVELRCDPISGHTALYWYRQSLGQGPEFLIYFQGTGAADDSGLPNDRFFAVRPEGSVSTLKIQRTERGDSAVYLCASSLAGTSGGLFTDTQYFGPGTRLTVL.

The V call is TRBV2, the J call TRBJ1-2; 7 bases map to TRBD1. The CDR3 loop spans 13 amino acids. V lost 8 bases and J lost 5; bases outside the gene matches: 8. Germline V CDR1 and CDR2: SNHLY, FYNNEI. As DNA, the CDR3 is TGTGCCAGCGGAGGGGACAGATCTTATGGCTACACCTTC. Translating gives CASGGDRSYGYTF.

This clone is a singleton in its sample. The V and J genes are TRBV6-5 and TRBJ2-3; D remains unclear. V dropped 6 bases and J dropped 2 bases, with 6 bases sitting between them. The V gene's germline CDR1 is MNHEY and CDR2 SVGAGI. The CDR3 runs 12 residues. The CDR3 spells CASRTLTDTQYF. The CDR3 DNA reads TGTGCCAGCAGGACACTCACAGATACGCAGTATTTT.

In DNA, the CDR3 is TGTGCCAGCAGTTTATATAGTGAAGCTTTCTTT. It encodes CASSLYSEAFF. V usage is TRBV28 and J usage is TRBJ1-1; D is undetermined. The CDR3 is 11 residues long. Germline V gene data show CDR1 as MDHEN and CDR2 as SYDVKM. The V end was cut by 1 base, the J end by 7 bases, with 4 bases between.

The chain recombines TRBV27 with TRBJ1-6, with D possibly TRBD1 on 5 matching bases. The ends were cut back, 4 bases at V and 7 bases at J, with 23 bases in the middle. Germline V lookup: CDR1 MNHEY, CDR2 SMNVEV (reference sequence). CDR3 size: 18 residues. CDR3 residues: CASSSLLGLGGENSPLHF. CDR3 coding DNA: TGTGCCAGCAGTTCCCTATTGGGGTTGGGGGGGGAGAATTCACCCCTCCACTTT.

This rearrangement joins TRBV5-8 to TRBJ2-1; D is ambiguous. Trimming took 4 bases from V and 2 from J, leaving 7 bases between them. CDR3 length equals 13 residues. Germline V lookup: CDR1 SGHTS, CDR2 YDEGEE. CDR3 in DNA: TGTGCCAGCAGCCTTACAGCCTACAATGAGCAGTTCTTC. Amino acid sequence: CASSLTAYNEQFF.